Following are 18 T cell receptor beta chains from one sample sequenced in a study of T cell repertoires in cytomegalovirus infection. These receptors' antigens are unknown. TCRdb fed the reads into MiXCR, producing one record per CDR3 protein. The sample lists 680,000 or so distinct CDR3 sequences, around a third occurring once. Sequences were derived from cultured PBMCs, sampled from culture after CMV antigen stimulation. The receptors stem from a human donor in good health (CMV status not recorded). Some clones in this sample may be carry-over from other donors' samples.

The gene calls are TRBV7-9 and TRBJ1-2; 12 bases match TRBD1. The CDR3 covers 16 residues. V lost 3 bases to trimming and J lost 8 bases; unmatched junction nucleotides: 10. Germline V gene data show CDR1 as SEHNR and CDR2 as FQNEAQ (reference sequence). CDR3 bases: TGTGCCAGCAGCTTCCTAGAGGGACAGGGGGCCTCCGGCTACACCTTC. Its protein product is CASSFLEGQGASGYTF.

V usage is TRBV20-1 and J usage is TRBJ1-1, with a tentative D call TRBD1 (5 bases). The V end lost 1 base, the J end lost 4 bases, and 7 bases lay between the germline ends. This CDR3 comprises 12 residues. Germline V lookup: CDR1 DFQATT, CDR2 SNEGSKA (reference sequence). The CDR3 nucleotides read TGCAGTGCTAGAGGAGGGGTCACTGAAGCTTTCTTT. Amino acid sequence: CSARGGVTEAFF.

The CDR3 nucleotides are TGTGCCATCAGTGTTAACCCGGGACAGAAAGCTTTCTTT. Encoded protein: CAISVNPGQKAFF. The rearrangement uses TRBV10-3 and TRBJ1-1, with TRBD1 identical over 7 bases. The CDR3 totals 13 residues. Losses at the gene ends were 4 bases for V and 9 bases for J; bases not matched to a gene: 8. Per the germline V gene, CDR1 is ENHRY and CDR2 is SYGVKD.

This chain connects TRBV11-2 to TRBJ2-5; no definite D call. With 5 bases removed from V and 1 base from J, the gap between germline ends came to 8 bases. CDR1 SGHAT and CDR2 FQNNGV come from the germline V gene. The CDR3 spans 13 residues. CDR3 residues: CASSPEVQETQYF. The CDR3 DNA follows: TGTGCCAGCAGCCCCGAAGTCCAAGAGACCCAGTACTTC.

This clonotype was observed a few times. The chain recombines TRBV19 with TRBJ1-1; D possibly corresponds to TRBD1 (5 bases). Trimming stripped 3 bases from V and 2 bases from J, with 10 bases between. CDR1 LNHDA and CDR2 SQIVND come from the germline V gene (reference sequence). This CDR3 has 14 amino acids. CDR3 sequence: CASSIPGPNTEAFF. CDR3 DNA sequence: TGTGCCAGTAGTATTCCGGGGCCCAACACTGAAGCTTTCTTT.

This clonotype was observed a handful of times. The chain recombines TRBV4-1 with TRBJ2-3; 11 nucleotides line up with TRBD2. This CDR3 comprises 19 residues. V lost 4 bases, J lost 2 bases, and 14 bases stayed unmatched. Germline V gene data show CDR1 as MGHRA and CDR2 as YSYEKL. The CDR3 sequence: CASSPTRSTSGKDTDTQYF. CDR3 bases: TGCGCCAGCAGCCCAACCCGCTCGACTAGCGGGAAAGACACAGATACGCAGTATTTT.

The V gene is TRBV4-1, the J gene TRBJ2-1; TRBD1 aligns across 8 bases. The CDR3 totals 17 residues. The trim removed 7 bases at V and 6 bases at J, leaving 17 bases unmatched. From germline, CDR1 is MGHRA and CDR2 YSYEKL. In nucleotides, the CDR3 is TGCGCCAGCACCTACATGGCTGGACAGGGAAGGTTCAATGAGCAGTTCTTC. Translation: CASTYMAGQGRFNEQFF.

The chain recombines TRBV15 with TRBJ2-2; D possibly uses TRBD1 or TRBD2 (6 bases each). The CDR3 runs 20 residues. Germline CDR1 LNHNV, CDR2 YYDKDF (reference sequence). V was pared by 0 bases and J by 0 bases, with 20 bases between. Here the CDR3 reads CATSRDGREKGVANTGELFF. Written as DNA, the CDR3 is TGTGCCACCAGCAGAGATGGTCGGGAGAAGGGGGTTGCGAACACCGGGGAGCTGTTTTTT.

V is TRBV10-3 and J is TRBJ1-4; 7 bases are shared with TRBD1. The CDR3 runs to 13 residues. Germline assignment: CDR1 ENHRY and CDR2 SYGVKD. Germline trimming cut 10 bases from V and 15 bases from J; bases unmatched to any gene: 17. CDR3: CATSRDRVLPLFF. The DNA of the CDR3 is TGTGCCACTAGCCGGGACAGAGTCCTTCCCTTGTTTTTT.

This clonotype was found a few times. The chain uses TRBV6-1 and TRBJ2-2; 8 nucleotides agree with TRBD2. Germline CDR1 and CDR2: MNHNS and SASEGT. V shed 5 bases, J shed 7 bases, and the junction held 12 bases outside the gene matches. The CDR3 has 16 amino acids. The CDR3 DNA reads as TGTGCCAGCAGTTACAGCCCGGGAGGGCGGAACGGGGAGCTGTTTTTT. Residues: CASSYSPGGRNGELFF.

The rearrangement joins TRBV5-4 to TRBJ1-2, with 7 positions matching TRBD1. The germline V gene has CDR1 SGHNT and CDR2 YYREEE (reference sequence). This CDR3 spans 16 amino acids. The V gene end was trimmed by 4 bases and the J gene end by 3 bases; junction bases not matched to a gene: 12. As DNA, the CDR3 is TGTGCCAGCAGCGCCGTGTCAGGACAGGTTGACTATGGCTACACCTTC. The encoded protein is CASSAVSGQVDYGYTF. The whole variable domain, remainder taken from reference TRBV5-4 and TRBJ1-2, is ETGVTQSPTHLIKTRGQQVTLRCSSQSGHNTVSWYQQALGQGPQFIFQYYREEENGRGNFPPRFSGLQFPNYSSELNVNALELDDSALYLCASSAVSGQVDYGYTFGSGTRLTVV.

This clonotype was found a few times. The chain couples TRBV10-3 to TRBJ2-3, with 10 bases identical to TRBD1. Germline V CDR1 and CDR2: ENHRY, SYGVKD. The V segment lost 3 bases and the J segment 2 bases; nucleotides outside the gene matches: 2. The CDR3 sequence is 15 residues long. This CDR3 is CAISDGTGATDTQYF. The CDR3, as DNA: TGTGCCATCAGTGATGGGACAGGGGCCACAGATACGCAGTATTTT.

This clonotype showed up many times. V usage is TRBV7-2 and J usage is TRBJ2-7; 7 bases are shared with TRBD2. Germline loops: CDR1 SGHTA, CDR2 FQGNSA. Trimming cost V 4 bases and J 11 bases; bases outside gene matches: 8. The CDR3 has 12 residues. The DNA of the CDR3 is TGTGCCAGCAGCTCGCCCGGACTAGTTAAGTACTTC. Translated, it gives CASSSPGLVKYF.

This clonotype was counted between two and nine times. The chain recombines TRBV12-3 or TRBV12-4 with TRBJ1-1; D ambiguous. This CDR3 has 11 amino acids. Trimming took 5 bases from V and 10 from J, leaving 11 bases between them. The CDR3 sequence is CASSPDRRAFF. Here the CDR3 DNA reads TGTGCCAGCAGTCCAGACCGGAGAGCTTTCTTT.

This clonotype occurred a few times. The J gene is TRBJ1-6, the V gene TRBV27; D remains unclear. Germline CDR1 is MNHEY and CDR2 is SMNVEV (reference sequence). Trimming took 6 bases from V and 9 from J, leaving 9 bases between them. This CDR3 has 12 amino acids. DNA for the CDR3: TGTGCCAGCAGCAACTTGGGTTCACCCCTCCACTTT. Translated, it gives CASSNLGSPLHF.

The chain recombines TRBV5-4 with TRBJ1-2; tentatively, D is TRBD1 (5 bases). Deletions cut 1 base from V and 8 bases from J, with 15 bases between. CDR1 is SGHNT, CDR2 YYREEE, per germline (reference sequence). The length of the CDR3 is 14 residues. CDR3 in DNA: TGTGCCAGCAGCTTGTCTGGGGGGTCGGAGGGCTACACCTTC. It specifies CASSLSGGSEGYTF.

This chain connects TRBV7-2 to TRBJ1-5; D is unclear. This CDR3 spans 14 amino acids. V lost 5 bases, J lost 5 bases, and 13 bases lay in between. The germline V gene has CDR1 SGHTA and CDR2 FQGNSA. Here the CDR3 reads CASSPRGQYQPQHF. CDR3 coding DNA: TGTGCCAGCAGCCCCAGAGGCCAGTATCAGCCCCAGCATTTT.

Points on this clonotype: At one end the junction does not follow the germline gene, possibly because of a read error. J is TRBJ2-7 and V is TRBV10-3; maybe TRBD2 (5 bases). Germline V gives CDR1 ENHRY, CDR2 SYGVKD. The CDR3 is 14 amino acids. The CDR3 protein is CATSEATGSYEQYF. The DNA for the CDR3 is TGTGCCACCAGTGAGGCCACGGGATCCTACGAGCAGTACTTC.